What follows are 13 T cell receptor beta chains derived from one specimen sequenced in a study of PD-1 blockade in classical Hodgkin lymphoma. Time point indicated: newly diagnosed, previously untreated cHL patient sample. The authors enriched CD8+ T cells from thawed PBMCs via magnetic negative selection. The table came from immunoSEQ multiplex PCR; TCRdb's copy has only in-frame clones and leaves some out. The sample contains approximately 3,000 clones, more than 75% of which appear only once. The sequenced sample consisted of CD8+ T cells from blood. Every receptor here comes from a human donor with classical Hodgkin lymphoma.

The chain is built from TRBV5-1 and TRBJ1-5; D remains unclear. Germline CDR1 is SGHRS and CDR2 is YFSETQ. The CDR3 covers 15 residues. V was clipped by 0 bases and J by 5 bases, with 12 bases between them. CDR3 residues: CASSLAGREDQPQHF. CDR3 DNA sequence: TGCGCCAGCAGCTTGGCGGGTAGGGAAGATCAGCCCCAGCATTTT.

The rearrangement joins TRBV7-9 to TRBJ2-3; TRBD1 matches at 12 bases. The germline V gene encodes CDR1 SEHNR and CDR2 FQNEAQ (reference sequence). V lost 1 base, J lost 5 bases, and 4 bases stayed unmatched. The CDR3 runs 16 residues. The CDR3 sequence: CASSLVGQGARDTQYF. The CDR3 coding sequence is TGTGCCAGCAGCTTAGTGGGACAGGGGGCGAGAGATACGCAGTATTTT.

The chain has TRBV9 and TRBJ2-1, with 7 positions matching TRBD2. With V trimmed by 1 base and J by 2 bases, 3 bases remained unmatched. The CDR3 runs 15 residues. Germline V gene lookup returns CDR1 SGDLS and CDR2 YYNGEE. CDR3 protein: CASSVSGDTYNEQFF. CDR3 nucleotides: TGTGCCAGCAGCGTAAGCGGGGATACCTACAATGAGCAGTTCTTC.

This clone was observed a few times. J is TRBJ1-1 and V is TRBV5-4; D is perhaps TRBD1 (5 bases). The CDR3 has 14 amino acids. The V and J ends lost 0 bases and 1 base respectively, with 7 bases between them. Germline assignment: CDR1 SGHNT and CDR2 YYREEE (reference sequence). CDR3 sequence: CASSLAGANTEAFF. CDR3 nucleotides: TGTGCCAGCAGCTTGGCCGGGGCGAACACTGAAGCTTTCTTT.

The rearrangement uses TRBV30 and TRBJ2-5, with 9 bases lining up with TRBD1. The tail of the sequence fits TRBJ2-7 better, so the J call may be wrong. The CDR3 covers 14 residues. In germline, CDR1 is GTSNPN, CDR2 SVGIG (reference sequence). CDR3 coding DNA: TGTGCCTGGAGTGTACAGGGGGCCGGGTACGAGCAGTACTTC. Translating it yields CAWSVQGAGYEQYF.

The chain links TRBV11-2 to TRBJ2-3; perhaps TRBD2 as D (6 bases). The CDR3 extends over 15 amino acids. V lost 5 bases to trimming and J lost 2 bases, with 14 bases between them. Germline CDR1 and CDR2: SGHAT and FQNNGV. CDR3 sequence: CASSPPGVNTDTQYF. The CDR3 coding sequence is TGTGCCAGCAGCCCTCCGGGGGTAAACACAGATACGCAGTATTTT.

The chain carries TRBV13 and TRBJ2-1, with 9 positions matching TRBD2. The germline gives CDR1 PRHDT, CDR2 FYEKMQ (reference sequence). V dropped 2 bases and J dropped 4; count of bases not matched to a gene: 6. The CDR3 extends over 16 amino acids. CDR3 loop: CASSLSTSGRYNEQFF. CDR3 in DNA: TGTGCCAGCAGCTTATCAACTAGCGGGCGTTACAATGAGCAGTTCTTC.

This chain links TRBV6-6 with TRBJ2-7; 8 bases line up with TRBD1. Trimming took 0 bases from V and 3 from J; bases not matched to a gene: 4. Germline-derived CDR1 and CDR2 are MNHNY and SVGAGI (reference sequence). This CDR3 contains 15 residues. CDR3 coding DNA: TGTGCCAGCAGTTACTCTCCCACAGGGGGCTACGAGCAGTACTTC. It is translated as CASSYSPTGGYEQYF.

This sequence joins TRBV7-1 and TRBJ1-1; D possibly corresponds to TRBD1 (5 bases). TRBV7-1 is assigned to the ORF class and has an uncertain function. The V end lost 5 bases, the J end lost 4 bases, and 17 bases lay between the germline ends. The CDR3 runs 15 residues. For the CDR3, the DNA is TGTGCCAGCAGCGAGGATTTGGGGGGGTCCACTGAAGCTTTCTTT. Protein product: CASSEDLGGSTEAFF.

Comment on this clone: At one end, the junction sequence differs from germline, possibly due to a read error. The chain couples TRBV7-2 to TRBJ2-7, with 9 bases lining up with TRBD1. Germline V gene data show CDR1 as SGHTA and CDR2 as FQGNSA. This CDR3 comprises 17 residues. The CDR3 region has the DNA TGCGCCAGCAGCCAAGATGGTGTTGGACAGGGGTTCTACGAGCAGTACTTC. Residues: CASSQDGVGQGFYEQYF.

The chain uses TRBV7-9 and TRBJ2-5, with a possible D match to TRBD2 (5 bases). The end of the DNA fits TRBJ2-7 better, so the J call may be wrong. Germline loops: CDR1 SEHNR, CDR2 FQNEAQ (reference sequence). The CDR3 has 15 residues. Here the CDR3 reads CASSSPGEGTYEQYF. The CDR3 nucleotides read TGTGCCAGCAGCTCCCCCGGAGAGGGAACCTACGAGCAGTACTTC.

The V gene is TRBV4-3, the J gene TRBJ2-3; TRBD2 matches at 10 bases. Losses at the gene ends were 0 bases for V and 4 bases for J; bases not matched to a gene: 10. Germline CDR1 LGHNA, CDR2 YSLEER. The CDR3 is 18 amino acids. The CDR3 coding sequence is TGCGCCAGCAGCCAAGATCCATATGAAGCGGGAGGGCCAGATACGCAGTATTTT. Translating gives CASSQDPYEAGGPDTQYF.

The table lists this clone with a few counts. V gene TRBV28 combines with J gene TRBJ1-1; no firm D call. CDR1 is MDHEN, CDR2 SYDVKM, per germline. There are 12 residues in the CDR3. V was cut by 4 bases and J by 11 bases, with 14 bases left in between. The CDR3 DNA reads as TGTGCCAGCAGTTCCGTCGTCTTCGAGGCTTTCTTT. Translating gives CASSSVVFEAFF.